This entry lists 4 T cell receptor beta chains sequenced from one sample in a study of T cell repertoires in cytomegalovirus infection. The antigens of these receptors remain unknown. TCRdb recomputed calls from the reads with MiXCR, one row per CDR3 protein. Found here are just under 500,000 distinct CDR3 sequences, 30% to 40% of them singletons; the top ten hold roughly 17%. Material: cultured PBMCs, obtained from culture after CMV antigen stimulation. The receptors derive from a human donor in good health (CMV status not recorded). Some clones in this sample may be carry-over from other donors' samples.

This clonotype showed up just a few times. This chain links TRBV12-3 or TRBV12-4 with TRBJ2-3; D gene unclear. The germline V and J ends were trimmed by 3 bases and 2 bases, with 12 bases remaining between them. The CDR3 covers 15 residues. CDR3 protein: CASSFLNRNTDTQYF. CDR3 coding DNA: TGTGCCAGCAGTTTTCTCAACCGGAACACAGATACGCAGTATTTT.

This chain uses TRBV29-1 with TRBJ1-2; 7 nucleotides agree with TRBD1. Germline V CDR1 and CDR2: SQVTM, ANQGSEA. The CDR3 is 15 amino acids. Trimming cost V 7 bases and J 2 bases; bases outside gene matches: 13. The CDR3 is CSAQPSGTENYGYTF. CDR3 nucleotides: TGCAGCGCCCAACCCTCCGGGACAGAGAACTATGGCTACACCTTC.

Only a few counts were recorded for this clonotype. The rearrangement links TRBV4-1 to TRBJ2-1, with a weak D call TRBD1 (6 bases). Trimming removed 0 bases from V and 4 bases from J, with 13 bases in between. This CDR3 is built from 16 residues. Germline CDR1 and CDR2: MGHRA and YSYEKL. The CDR3 loop reads CASSQDPGTLYNEQFF. DNA of the CDR3: TGCGCCAGCAGCCAAGATCCAGGGACATTGTACAATGAGCAGTTCTTC.

This clonotype was found once. The rearrangement joins TRBV12-3 or TRBV12-4 to TRBJ2-6, with 10 bases aligning to TRBD2. CDR3 length equals 18 residues. After removal of 3 bases from V and 3 bases from J, the junction contained 8 bases not matched to a gene. The CDR3 region has the DNA TGTGCCAGCAGTTTCGGGCTAGCGGGAGTAGTTGGGGCCAACGTCCTGACTTTC. Its protein is CASSFGLAGVVGANVLTF.